This TCR beta chain was identified during a study of human thymus T cells. This CDR3 comprises 15 residues. Germline lookup yields CDR1 LNHDA and CDR2 SQIVND (reference sequence). Trimming removed 2 bases at V and 6 bases at J, with 14 bases between. Samples came from healthy Finnish infants during open corrective cardiac surgery. During surgery, about 0.5-1 mL peripheral blood was drawn from four of eight donors. This clone was seen a few times. The repertoire was sequenced with immunoSEQ multiplex PCR; TCRdb's copy has only in-frame clones and lacks some. The repertoire includes approximately 46,000 clones, 95% of them detected once, and approximately 0.17% sits in the top ten.

The receptor's source is a girl under three years old with a congenital heart defect but otherwise immunologically healthy. Input material: blood. The chain has TRBV19 and TRBJ1-5; D gene ambiguous. CDR3 in DNA: TGTGCCAGTAGTATAAGGCGAGGGCCCGCTCAGCCCCAGCATTTT. This translates into CASSIRRGPAQPQHF.